The 20 T cell receptor beta chains below all came from one sample that was sequenced in a study of T cell responses to AZD1222 COVID-19 vaccine. Clones were sequenced by immunoSEQ multiplex PCR, and TCRdb holds only the in-frame ones, with some missing. This table has 90,000 to 150,000 clones, around 85% appearing once. The source material was peripheral blood, sampled on day 0 of AZD1222 vaccination. The receptor source for this set is an adult in good health.

J is TRBJ2-5 and V is TRBV19; D is unclear. Germline-derived CDR1 and CDR2 are LNHDA and SQIVND (reference sequence). The CDR3 has 14 residues. V dropped 1 base and J dropped 4 bases, with 10 bases sitting between them. The CDR3 region has the DNA TGTGCCAGTAGTATAGGGCTTGGGATAGAGACCCAGTACTTC. Its translation: CASSIGLGIETQYF.

This rearrangement joins TRBV14 to TRBJ1-1; D is unresolved. The CDR3 totals 17 residues. CDR1 and CDR2 (germline): SGHDN, FVKESK. V lost 3 bases to trimming and J lost 3 bases, with 20 bases between them. CDR3 protein: CASSQITRVPADTEAFF. The CDR3 region has the DNA TGTGCCAGCAGCCAGATTACGCGGGTGCCTGCGGACACTGAAGCTTTCTTT.

The chain is built from TRBV19 and TRBJ1-1; TRBD1 agrees at 7 bases. Germline CDR1 is LNHDA and CDR2 is SQIVND (reference sequence). The CDR3 sequence is 14 residues long. J lost 7 bases, V lost 3 bases, and 8 bases had no gene match. The CDR3 is CASSIDRAVGEAFF. The DNA of the CDR3 is TGTGCCAGTAGTATTGACAGGGCCGTGGGTGAAGCTTTCTTT.

The CDR3 loop reads CASSLGQGAGGYTF. The CDR3 region has the DNA TGTGCCAGCAGTCTAGGACAGGGGGCAGGTGGCTACACCTTC. The V and J genes are TRBV2 and TRBJ1-2, with 11 nucleotides matching TRBD1. Germline V gene data show CDR1 as SNHLY and CDR2 as FYNNEI. Losses at the gene ends were 5 bases for V and 7 bases for J; bases not matched to a gene: 6. The CDR3 contains 14 residues.

This rearrangement joins TRBV11-2 to TRBJ1-5; 8 bases are a match to TRBD1. This CDR3 is built from 14 residues. Trimming removed 5 bases from V and 7 bases from J; junction bases left unmatched: 7. The V gene's germline CDR1 is SGHAT and CDR2 FQNNGV. The CDR3 spells CASSDRGAQQPQHF. Written as DNA, the CDR3 is TGTGCCAGCAGCGACAGGGGCGCTCAGCAGCCCCAGCATTTT. Together with reference TRBV11-2 and TRBJ1-5, the CDR3 gives the full variable domain: EAGVAQSPRYKIIEKRQSVAFWCNPISGHATLYWYQQILGQGPKLLIQFQNNGVVDDSQLPKDRFSAERLKGVDSTLKIQPAKLEDSAVYLCASSDRGAQQPQHFGDGTRLSIL.

Of note for this clone: The sample carries other DNA sequences with the same CDR3. The chain uses TRBV5-1 and TRBJ2-3, with D possibly matching TRBD1 (5 bases). The CDR3 is made up of 15 amino acids. The germline V gene has CDR1 SGHRS and CDR2 YFSETQ. Trimming pared 0 bases from V and 1 base from J, leaving 9 bases between. This chain's CDR3 is CASSLGLGGTDTQYF. Written as DNA, the CDR3 is TGCGCCAGCAGCTTGGGGCTAGGGGGCACAGATACGCAGTATTTT.

V and J are TRBV30 and TRBJ1-1; no clear D. The CDR3 runs to 15 residues. Germline values: CDR1 GTSNPN, CDR2 SVGIG (reference sequence). V dropped 2 bases and J dropped 5 bases, with 18 bases sitting between them. In DNA form, the CDR3 reads TGTGCCTGGAGTCCCAACCCGGTAGGAGTGACTGAAGCTTTCTTT. Translating it yields CAWSPNPVGVTEAFF.

In this sample, this clone turned up a few times. Other DNA sequences in this sample translate to the same CDR3. This chain links TRBV2 with TRBJ2-7; D remains ambiguous. Germline assignment: CDR1 SNHLY and CDR2 FYNNEI. With 3 bases removed from V and 4 bases from J, the gap between germline ends came to 4 bases. The CDR3 contains 11 residues. The CDR3 sequence: CASSERYEQYF. In DNA form, the CDR3 reads TGTGCCAGCAGTGAGAGGTACGAGCAGTACTTC.

A single count supports this clone. The chain is built from TRBV28 and TRBJ1-3, with D unresolved. The CDR3 contains 14 residues. Germline V gene lookup returns CDR1 MDHEN and CDR2 SYDVKM. Trimming took off 5 bases at V and 0 bases at J, with 8 bases between the two ends. The CDR3 is CASSPEYSGNTIYF. CDR3 sequence (DNA): TGTGCCAGCAGTCCGGAGTACTCTGGAAACACCATATATTTT.

This chain uses TRBV4-1 with TRBJ1-6; maybe TRBD1 (5 bases). Deletions cut 1 base from V and 9 bases from J, with 19 bases between. The CDR3 has 17 amino acids. The germline V gene has CDR1 MGHRA and CDR2 YSYEKL. The CDR3 spells CASSQARAGTSLSPLHF. As DNA, the CDR3 is TGCGCCAGCAGCCAAGCGCGGGCCGGGACTTCTCTTTCACCCCTCCACTTT.

The chain employs TRBV25-1 and TRBJ2-5; 8 bases are a match to TRBD2. The CDR3 is 15 amino acids. Germline V gene sequence: CDR1 MGHDK, CDR2 SYGVNS. V shed 3 bases and J 2 bases; nucleotides not matched to a gene: 5. CDR3 DNA sequence: TGTGCCAGCAGTGATCCAGCGGGAGTACAAGAGACCCAGTACTTC. Encoded protein: CASSDPAGVQETQYF. The full variable domain, its missing parts supplied by reference TRBV25-1 and TRBJ2-5, is EADIYQTPRYLVIGTGKKITLECSQTMGHDKMYWYQQDPGMELHLIHYSYGVNSTEKGDLSSESTVSRIRTEHFPLTLESARPSHTSQYLCASSDPAGVQETQYFGPGTRLLVL.

The rearrangement uses TRBV18 and TRBJ1-2, with 10 bases lining up with TRBD1. V shed 2 bases, J shed 8 bases, and the junction held 5 bases outside the gene matches. Germline-derived CDR1 and CDR2 are KGHSH and LQKENI. The CDR3 is 14 residues long. The CDR3 coding sequence is TGTGCCAGCTCACCAGAGACAGGGGGCGAGGGCTACACCTTC. It encodes CASSPETGGEGYTF.

J is TRBJ1-5 and V is TRBV6-1, with 7 bases matching TRBD1. CDR1 and CDR2 from the germline V gene are MNHNS and SASEGT. V was clipped by 3 bases and J by 7 bases; unmatched bases: 12. The CDR3 is 16 residues long. The CDR3 bases are TGTGCCAGCAGTGAGCCCACAGGGGCGAAGAGACAGCCCCAGCATTTT. Its protein product is CASSEPTGAKRQPQHF.

The V gene is TRBV19, the J gene TRBJ2-7, with 10 bases lining up with TRBD1. Germline V CDR1 and CDR2: LNHDA, SQIVND (reference sequence). The CDR3 is 14 residues long. Losses at the gene ends were 3 bases for V and 5 bases for J; bases not matched to a gene: 4. The CDR3 region has the DNA TGTGCCAGTAGTATCGGGGACAGGGGCGACGAGCAGTACTTC. Protein sequence: CASSIGDRGDEQYF. The full variable domain, completed using reference TRBV19 and TRBJ2-7, is DGGITQSPKYLFRKEGQNVTLSCEQNLNHDAMYWYRQDPGQGLRLIYYSQIVNDFQKGDIAEGYSVSREKKESFPLTVTSAQKNPTAFYLCASSIGDRGDEQYFGPGTRLTVT.

This clone was seen just once. The chain couples TRBV19 to TRBJ1-2; TRBD1 matches 7 bases. Unmatched junction bases numbered 7, after V lost 7 bases and J lost 2 bases. In germline, CDR1 is LNHDA, CDR2 SQIVND (reference sequence). CDR3 length equals 14 residues. The CDR3 DNA reads as TGTGCCAGTACCACGACAGGGACCAACTATGGCTACACCTTC. Amino acid sequence: CASTTTGTNYGYTF. The full variable domain, its missing parts supplied by reference TRBV19 and TRBJ1-2, is DGGITQSPKYLFRKEGQNVTLSCEQNLNHDAMYWYRQDPGQGLRLIYYSQIVNDFQKGDIAEGYSVSREKKESFPLTVTSAQKNPTAFYLCASTTTGTNYGYTFGSGTRLTVV.

The chain is built from TRBV1 and TRBJ2-6; the table's D call, TRBD2, was not checked against the DNA. TRBV1 has pseudogene status. The CDR3 covers 15 residues. As DNA, the CDR3 is TGCACCAGCAGCCGGGGGGGCACTGGGGCCAACGTCCTGACTTTC. Translation: CTSSRGGTGANVLTF.

This chain uses TRBV29-1 with TRBJ1-2; possibly TRBD1 for D (6 bases). The germline V gene has CDR1 SQVTM and CDR2 ANQGSEA. This CDR3 has 14 residues. Trimming pared 7 bases from V and 4 bases from J, leaving 19 bases between. The DNA for the CDR3 is TGCAGCGCGAAAGGACAGCCTGGTGGCTATGGCTACACCTTC. Translated: CSAKGQPGGYGYTF.

The genes are TRBV5-1 and TRBJ1-5, with D perhaps TRBD1 (5 bases). This CDR3 is built from 16 residues. With 4 bases removed from V and 7 bases from J, the gap between germline ends came to 21 bases. Germline V lookup: CDR1 SGHRS, CDR2 YFSETQ. The CDR3 nucleotides are TGCGCCAGCAGCCCCGGCCTCGGGGGTGAAAACCAGCCCCAGCATTTT. Its translation: CASSPGLGGENQPQHF.

CDR3 loop: CASINGGVYGGYTF. In DNA form, the CDR3 reads TGTGCCAGCATCAACGGAGGGGTCTACGGAGGCTACACCTTC. The rearrangement links TRBV28 to TRBJ1-2; possible D gene TRBD1, 5 bases. The V and J ends lost 7 bases and 8 bases respectively, with 20 bases between them. Germline loops: CDR1 MDHEN, CDR2 SYDVKM. CDR3 size: 14 residues.

There are a few counts of this clone. The J gene is TRBJ2-5, the V gene TRBV29-1, with D possibly TRBD2 on 6 matching bases. V lost 6 bases and J 3 bases, leaving 14 bases between the germline ends. The CDR3 totals 13 residues. The germline gives CDR1 SQVTM, CDR2 ANQGSEA. The CDR3 loop is CSVLPPGEETQYF. The DNA of the CDR3 is TGCAGCGTCCTGCCTCCGGGAGAAGAGACCCAGTACTTC.